These T cell receptor beta chains were read from a single sample in a study of control samples from healthy donors and cancer patients. Sequencing used immunoSEQ multiplex PCR; TCRdb keeps in-frame clones, though not all of them. The top ten clones hold approximately 15% of a sample with 140,000 or so clones, over 90% of them seen once. Sequenced: PBMCs. These receptor sequences come from a man in his 60s with colorectal cancer. Both conserved end residues are part of each CDR3. A D gene is named only where the DNA matches it firmly. The size field is filled for only some rows; it gives once, few, many or a size class.

j_gene | v_gene | d_gene | abundance | CDR3nt | CDR3aa
TRBJ1-2 | TRBV28 | TRBD1 | once | TGTGCCACCCTTCAGGGGGCAAACTATGGCTACACCTTC | CATLQGANYGYTF
TRBJ2-1 | TRBV6-2/TRBV6-3 | TRBD2 | - | TGTGCCAGCAGTATCACCGGGACTAGCTCCTACAATGAGCAGTTCTTC | CASSITGTSSYNEQFF
TRBJ1-3 | TRBV11-2 | - | - | TGTGCCAGCAGAGACCGACGGTCCTCTGGAAACACCATATATTTT | CASRDRRSSGNTIYF
TRBJ1-6 | TRBV5-4 | TRBD1 | - | TGTGCCAGCAGCCTACAGGGGGCGCAGGGAGAACCCCTCCACTTT | CASSLQGAQGEPLHF
TRBJ1-4 | TRBV6-5 | - | - | TGTGCCAGCAGCACAAGGGGGGGGCCAGGAAAACTGTTTTTT | CASSTRGGPGKLFF
TRBJ2-5 | TRBV19 | - | - | TGTGCCAGTAGGCGATTCGGAATGGACAGCATACAAGAGACCCAGTACTTC | CASRRFGMDSIQETQYF
TRBJ1-1 | TRBV7-2 | - | - | TGTGCCAGCAGCCCGCCTGGGGGTTACAGCACTGAAGCTTTCTTT | CASSPPGGYSTEAFF
TRBJ2-5 | TRBV6-5 | - | - | TGTGCCAGCAGACCTCCGGGACGGCAAGAGACCCAGTACTTC | CASRPPGRQETQYF
TRBJ1-2 | TRBV3-1/TRBV3-2 | - | - | TGTGCCAGCAGCCAAGGGGGGGGAGTTAGGTATGGCTACACCTTC | CASSQGGGVRYGYTF
TRBJ1-1 | TRBV7-9 | TRBD1 | - | TGTGCCAGCAGCCTGGACAGGGAAGGCTCAAGGGCTTTCTTT | CASSLDREGSRAFF
TRBJ2-3 | TRBV7-2 | TRBD2 | - | TGTGCCAGCAGCTTAGTGGTTCCTAGCGGGGGGGCGGGCACAGATACGCAGTATTTT | CASSLVVPSGGAGTDTQYF
TRBJ2-7 | TRBV27 | - | - | TGTGCCAGCAGTTTACAACAGGGGAGGGAGCAGTACTTC | CASSLQQGREQYF
TRBJ2-5 | TRBV7-7 | - | - | TGTGCCAGCAGCGGGGACATTGGGCAAGAGACCCAGTACTTC | CASSGDIGQETQYF
TRBJ2-2 | TRBV5-1 | - | - | TGCGCCAGCAGCTCTGGACAACCGAACACCGGGGAGCTGTTTTTT | CASSSGQPNTGELFF
TRBJ1-5 | TRBV30 | - | - | TGTGCCTGGAGTGTGACAGGTGCCACCCCCCAGCATTTT | CAWSVTGATPQHF
TRBJ2-2 | TRBV20-1 | TRBD1 | - | TGCAGTGCTACTGACAGGGGATTGGACACCGGGGAGCTGTTTTTT | CSATDRGLDTGELFF
TRBJ2-5 | TRBV18 | - | - | TGTGCCAGCTCACCATCCCTCGGAGAGACCCAGTACTTC | CASSPSLGETQYF
TRBJ1-1 | TRBV6-1 | - | - | TGTGCCAGCAGTGATTCCAGGGGAGAGGACACTGAAGCTTTCTTT | CASSDSRGEDTEAFF
TRBJ2-1 | TRBV19 | TRBD2 | - | TGTGCCAGTAGTGGAATGCTCAGCGGGGGGTTTATCTACAATGAGCAGTTCTTC | CASSGMLSGGFIYNEQFF
TRBJ1-6 | TRBV11-2 | TRBD1 | - | TGTGCCGGCAGCTGGGGACAGAACAATTCACCCCTCCACTTT | CAGSWGQNNSPLHF
TRBJ1-3 | TRBV12-3/TRBV12-4 | - | - | TGTGCCAGCAGTTTTGGAGGAAACACCATATATTTT | CASSFGGNTIYF
TRBJ2-5 | TRBV6-5 | - | - | TGTGCCAGCACCCGGACAGTCCCACAAGAGACCCAGTACTTC | CASTRTVPQETQYF
TRBJ1-1 | TRBV18 | TRBD1 | once | TGTGCCAGCTCACCCCAGGACAGGGGCGCTGGCACTGAAGCTTTCTTT | CASSPQDRGAGTEAFF
TRBJ1-2 | TRBV4-1 | TRBD1 | - | TGCGCCAGCAGCCAAGTTTTACTCGGACAGGCGGCCTCTGGCTACACCTTC | CASSQVLLGQAASGYTF
TRBJ2-2 | TRBV5-5 | - | - | TGTGCCAGCAGGCTGGGGCGGCTCAACACCGGGGAGCTGTTTTTT | CASRLGRLNTGELFF
TRBJ1-2 | TRBV30 | - | few | TGTGCCTGGAGTCTCACAGGGAGTGGGAGTAATGGCTACACCTTC | CAWSLTGSGSNGYTF
TRBJ2-7 | TRBV18 | - | - | TGTGCCAGCTCGGCGAATTCCTACGAGCAGTACTTC | CASSANSYEQYF
TRBJ1-6 | TRBV3-1/TRBV3-2 | TRBD1 | - | TGTGCCAGCAGCTCAGGACAGGGCTCACCCCTCCACTTT | CASSSGQGSPLHF
TRBJ1-2 | TRBV4-2 | - | - | TGTGCCAGCAGCCAAGGAACAGGGAATAATGGCTACACCTTC | CASSQGTGNNGYTF
TRBJ1-5 | TRBV10-1 | - | - | TGCGCCAGCTACCGGGACCTCAATCAGCCCCAGCATTTT | CASYRDLNQPQHF
TRBJ2-7 | TRBV6-2/TRBV6-3 | TRBD1 | - | TGTGCCAGCAGTTTCCCGACAGGGGTGGGCTCCTACGAGCAGTACTTC | CASSFPTGVGSYEQYF
TRBJ2-7 | TRBV12-3/TRBV12-4 | - | - | TGTGCCAGCAGTCTGAACACCTACGAGCAGTACTTC | CASSLNTYEQYF
TRBJ1-5 | TRBV5-4 | TRBD1 | - | TGTGCCAGCAGCCCCGGGACAGGGGCAGAACAGCCCCAGCATTTT | CASSPGTGAEQPQHF
TRBJ2-7 | TRBV5-1 | TRBD1 | - | TGCGCCAGCAGCGTGGGACAGGGGATCTACGAGCAGTACTTC | CASSVGQGIYEQYF
TRBJ2-6 | TRBV24-1 | TRBD1 | - | TGTGCCACCCGAGAAACCGGGACAGGGCTCACTGGGGCCAACGTCCTGACTTTC | CATRETGTGLTGANVLTF
TRBJ2-5 | TRBV29-1 | TRBD1 | - | TGCAGCGTCAGGGGGCTCGGGGAGACCCAGTACTTC | CSVRGLGETQYF
TRBJ2-7 | TRBV30 | TRBD1 | - | TGTGCCTGGAGCGGACAGGGAGGCGAGCAGTACTTC | CAWSGQGGEQYF
TRBJ1-1 | TRBV6-1 | - | - | TGTGCCAGCAGTGAAGCGGGGGGTAGGACTGAAGCTTTCTTT | CASSEAGGRTEAFF
TRBJ1-1 | TRBV27 | TRBD1 | - | TGTGCCAGCAGCTTCGCCTGGGGGGACAGGGGGCAGGAAGCTTTCTTT | CASSFAWGDRGQEAFF
TRBJ2-5 | TRBV5-1 | TRBD2 | - | TGCGCCAGCACGGCGGGTAGCGGGGGGACTGGGGAGACCCAGTACTTC | CASTAGSGGTGETQYF
TRBJ2-7 | TRBV27 | - | - | TGTGCCAGCAGTTTTATACCTCCCCGGACAGACTCCTACGAGCAGTACTTC | CASSFIPPRTDSYEQYF
TRBJ2-7 | TRBV5-1 | - | - | TGCGCCAGCAGCTTGGAGGGCAGGTTCAACGAGCAGTACTTC | CASSLEGRFNEQYF
TRBJ2-7 | TRBV6-5 | TRBD1 | - | TGTGCCAGCAGACCTGGACAGGTCTACGAGCAGTACTTC | CASRPGQVYEQYF
TRBJ2-5 | TRBV30 | - | - | TGTGCCTGGAGTGTACGGGGGACAGTCCAAGAGACCCAGTACTTC | CAWSVRGTVQETQYF
TRBJ2-5 | TRBV20-1 | TRBD1 | - | TGCAGTGCTAGTTTGCAGGGGGCAGATGTATGGGAGACCCAGTACTTC | CSASLQGADVWETQYF
TRBJ2-7 | TRBV7-8 | - | - | TGTGCCAGCGGCAAGGGCCACGAGCAGTACTTC | CASGKGHEQYF
TRBJ2-5 | TRBV5-1 | - | - | TGCGCCAGCAGCGCCCAAGCGGGTACCCAAGAGACCCAGTACTTC | CASSAQAGTQETQYF
TRBJ2-7 | TRBV27 | TRBD1 | once | TGTGCCAGCAGTTACGGGACAGCCAACTCCTACGAGCAGTACTTC | CASSYGTANSYEQYF
TRBJ1-5 | TRBV16 | - | - | TGTGCCAGCAGCCCCCTCGGGGACCGGAATCAGCCCCAGCATTTT | CASSPLGDRNQPQHF